The table lists the clone carrying this T cell receptor beta chain with a few counts. Its specificity is unknown. The sample belongs to a study of identical twins. The CDR3 contains 13 residues. CDR1 SGDLS and CDR2 YYNGEE come from the germline V gene. With 4 bases clipped from V and 12 bases from J, the junction kept 9 bases outside the gene matches. One entry per CDR3 protein results from TCRdb running MiXCR on the 5' RACE reads. The sample has approximately 280,000 distinct CDR3 sequences, under 9% seen once. Each donor was a healthy Caucasian. Broader study findings: It was possible that invariant MAIT and iNKT cells partly confounded the zero-insertion analyses.

The same data also contributed to another study, on yellow fever vaccine responses in identical twins.

The chain couples TRBV9 to TRBJ2-1; 8 bases are a match to TRBD2. The sequenced sample was memory (CD45RO+) T cells sorted from blood. The clonotype was recovered from a woman aged 18-29 years in good health. The CDR3 is CASSSREGLRQFF. CDR3 nucleotide sequence: TGTGCCAGCAGCTCACGGGAGGGTTTGAGGCAGTTCTTC.